This TCR beta chain was obtained from a study of graft-versus-host responses after intestinal transplantation. Turning to the study itself: Each patient got anti-thymocyte globulin induction, then tacrolimus and steroids for about 3 years.

Concerning this clone itself: The target antigen is unknown. The junction departs from the called germline gene at one end, perhaps through a read error.

This table comes from immunoSEQ multiplex PCR, and its TCRdb copy is limited to in-frame clones, with some not included. The table has roughly 99,000 clones, approximately 90% seen once. The CDR3 totals 14 residues. The germline V gene has CDR1 MNHNY and CDR2 SVGAGI (reference sequence). The genes are TRBV6-6 and TRBJ2-7; D might be TRBD1 (5 bases). Specimen: unstimulated CD4+ T cells sorted from spleen or lymph node cells, collected before transplant. The receptor's source is a human donor who was the organ donor for an intestinal transplant. The CDR3 nucleotides are TGTGCCAGCGGTTATCCAGGGCTCTCCTACGAGCAGTACTTC. The encoded protein is CASGYPGLSYEQYF.